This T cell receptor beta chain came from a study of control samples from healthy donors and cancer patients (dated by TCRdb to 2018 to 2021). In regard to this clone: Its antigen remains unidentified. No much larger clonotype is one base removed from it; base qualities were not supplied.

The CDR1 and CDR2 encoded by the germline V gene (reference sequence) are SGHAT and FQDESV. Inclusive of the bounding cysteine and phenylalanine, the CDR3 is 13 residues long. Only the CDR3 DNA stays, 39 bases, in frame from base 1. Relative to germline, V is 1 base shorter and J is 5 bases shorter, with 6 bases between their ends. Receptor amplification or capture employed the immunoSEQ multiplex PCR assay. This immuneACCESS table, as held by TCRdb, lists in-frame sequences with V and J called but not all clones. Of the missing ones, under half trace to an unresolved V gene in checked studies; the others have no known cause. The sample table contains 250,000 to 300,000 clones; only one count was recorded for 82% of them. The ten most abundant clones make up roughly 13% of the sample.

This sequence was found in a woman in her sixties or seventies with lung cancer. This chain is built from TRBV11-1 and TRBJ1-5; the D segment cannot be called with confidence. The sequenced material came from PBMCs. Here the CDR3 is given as CASSLDGYQPQHF. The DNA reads TGTGCCAGCAGCTTAGACGGGTATCAGCCCCAGCATTTT.